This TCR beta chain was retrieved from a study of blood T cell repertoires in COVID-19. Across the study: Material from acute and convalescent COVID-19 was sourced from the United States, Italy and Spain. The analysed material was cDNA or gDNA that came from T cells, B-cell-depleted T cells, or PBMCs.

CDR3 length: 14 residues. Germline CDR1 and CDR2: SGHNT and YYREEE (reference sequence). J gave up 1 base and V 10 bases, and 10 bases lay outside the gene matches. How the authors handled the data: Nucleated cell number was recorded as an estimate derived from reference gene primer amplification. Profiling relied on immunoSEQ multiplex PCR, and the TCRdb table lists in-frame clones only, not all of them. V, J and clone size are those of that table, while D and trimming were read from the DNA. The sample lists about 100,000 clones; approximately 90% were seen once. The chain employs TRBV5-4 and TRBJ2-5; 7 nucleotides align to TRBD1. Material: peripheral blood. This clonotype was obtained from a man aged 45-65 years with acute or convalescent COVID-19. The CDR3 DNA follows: TGTGCCTCCCTGGACAGGTCAATCCAAGAGACCCAGTACTTC. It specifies CASLDRSIQETQYF.